The clone carrying this TCR beta chain was recorded at least ten times. From the reads, TCRdb called clonotypes with MiXCR, one entry per CDR3 protein. The data contain 300,000 or so distinct CDR3 sequences, about 9.2% of them singletons. This CDR3 contains 14 residues. V lost 3 bases to trimming and J lost 0 bases, with 10 bases between them. CDR1 SGHKS and CDR2 YYEKEE come from the germline V gene (reference sequence). The sample belongs to a study of T cell repertoires in cytomegalovirus infection. V and J are TRBV5-5 and TRBJ2-7, with no clear D. The TCR originated in a human donor in good health (CMV status not recorded). Some clones in this sample may be carry-over from other donors' samples. Specimen: PBMCs. CDR3 bases: TGTGCCAGCAGCTCGGACGGCTACTCCTACGAGCAGTACGTC. As protein: CASSSDGYSYEQYV.